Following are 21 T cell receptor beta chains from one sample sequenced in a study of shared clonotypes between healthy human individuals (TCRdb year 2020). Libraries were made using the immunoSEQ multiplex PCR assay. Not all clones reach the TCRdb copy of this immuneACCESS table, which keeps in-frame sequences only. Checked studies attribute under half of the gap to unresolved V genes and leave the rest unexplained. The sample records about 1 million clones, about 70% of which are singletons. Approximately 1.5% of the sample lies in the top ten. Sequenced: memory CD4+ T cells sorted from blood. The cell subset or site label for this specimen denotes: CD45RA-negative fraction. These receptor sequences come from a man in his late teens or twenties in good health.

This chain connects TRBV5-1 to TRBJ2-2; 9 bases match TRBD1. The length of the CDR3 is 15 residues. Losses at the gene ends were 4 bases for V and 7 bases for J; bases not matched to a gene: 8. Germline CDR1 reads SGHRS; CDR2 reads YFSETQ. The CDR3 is CASSVSGTGLGELFF. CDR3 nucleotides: TGCGCCAGCAGCGTTTCCGGGACAGGGCTCGGGGAGCTGTTTTTT.

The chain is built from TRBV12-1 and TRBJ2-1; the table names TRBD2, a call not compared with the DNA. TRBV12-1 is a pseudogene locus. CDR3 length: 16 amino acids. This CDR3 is CASTELGEGHWSEQFF. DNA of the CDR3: TGTGCCAGCACCGAATTAGGGGAGGGCCATTGGAGTGAGCAGTTCTTC.

CDR3 coding DNA: TGTGCCAGCAGCCCGCTAAAAGGACAGACAAACTACAATGAGCAGTTCTTC. It codes for CASSPLKGQTNYNEQFF. This chain joins TRBV11-2 and TRBJ2-1, with D tentatively TRBD1 (6 bases). V was cut by 5 bases and J by 3 bases, with 20 bases left in between. The germline V gene has CDR1 SGHAT and CDR2 FQNNGV. The CDR3 totals 17 residues.

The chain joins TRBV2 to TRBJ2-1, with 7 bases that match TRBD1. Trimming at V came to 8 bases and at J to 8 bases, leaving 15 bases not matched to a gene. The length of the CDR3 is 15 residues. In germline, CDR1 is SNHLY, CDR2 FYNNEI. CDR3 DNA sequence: TGTGCCAGCCCTGGGGCAGGGGGTTTCACCCATGAGCAGTTCTTC. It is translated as CASPGAGGFTHEQFF. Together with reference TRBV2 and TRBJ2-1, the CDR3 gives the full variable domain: EPEVTQTPSHQVTQMGQEVILRCVPISNHLYFYWYRQILGQKVEFLVSFYNNEISEKSEIFDDQFSVERPDGSNFTLKIRSTKLEDSAMYFCASPGAGGFTHEQFFGPGTRLTVL.

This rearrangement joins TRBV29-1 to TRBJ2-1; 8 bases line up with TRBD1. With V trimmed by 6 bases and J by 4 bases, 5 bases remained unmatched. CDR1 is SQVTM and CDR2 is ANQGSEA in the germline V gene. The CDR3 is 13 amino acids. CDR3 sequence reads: CSVTRDRYNEQFF. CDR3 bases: TGCAGCGTAACCCGGGACAGGTACAATGAGCAGTTCTTC.

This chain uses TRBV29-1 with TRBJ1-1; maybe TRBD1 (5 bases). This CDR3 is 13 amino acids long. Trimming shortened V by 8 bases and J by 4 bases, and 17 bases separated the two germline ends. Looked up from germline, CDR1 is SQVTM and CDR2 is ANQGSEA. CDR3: CSIGATSGTEAFF. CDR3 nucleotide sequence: TGCAGCATTGGGGCAACCTCGGGCACTGAAGCTTTCTTT.

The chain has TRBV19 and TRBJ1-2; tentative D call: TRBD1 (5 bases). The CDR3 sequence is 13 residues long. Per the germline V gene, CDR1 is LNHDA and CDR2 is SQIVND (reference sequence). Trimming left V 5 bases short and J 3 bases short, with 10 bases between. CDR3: CASSLRGDYGYTF. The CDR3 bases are TGTGCCAGTAGTCTACGGGGGGACTATGGCTACACCTTC.

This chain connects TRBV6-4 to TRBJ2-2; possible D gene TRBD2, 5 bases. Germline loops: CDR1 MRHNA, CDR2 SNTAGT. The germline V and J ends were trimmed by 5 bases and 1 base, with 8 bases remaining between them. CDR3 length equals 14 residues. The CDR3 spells CASSNRENTGELFF. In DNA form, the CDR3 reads TGTGCCAGCAGTAACCGGGAGAACACCGGGGAGCTGTTTTTT.

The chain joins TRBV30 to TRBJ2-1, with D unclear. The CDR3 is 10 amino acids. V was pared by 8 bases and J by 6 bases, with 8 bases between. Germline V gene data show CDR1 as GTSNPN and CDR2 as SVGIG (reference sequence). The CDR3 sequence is CALGLNEQFF. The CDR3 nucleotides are TGTGCCCTAGGGCTCAATGAGCAGTTCTTC.

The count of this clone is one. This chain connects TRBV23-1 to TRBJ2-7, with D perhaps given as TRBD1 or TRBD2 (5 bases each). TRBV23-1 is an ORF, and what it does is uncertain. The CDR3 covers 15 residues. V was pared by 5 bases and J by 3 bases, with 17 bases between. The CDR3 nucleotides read TGCGCCAGCAGTTCCTGGATGGGGACCGGCTACGAGCAGTACTTC. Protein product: CASSSWMGTGYEQYF.

CDR3 in amino acids: CASGIGNLGSDEQFF. CDR3 in DNA: TGTGCTAGTGGTATTGGTAATTTGGGGAGCGATGAGCAGTTCTTC. The V and J genes are TRBV12-5 and TRBJ2-1; a weak D match, TRBD2 (5 bases). CDR1 is LGHNT and CDR2 is FRNRAP in the germline V gene. The CDR3 has 15 amino acids. V lost 5 bases and J 8 bases, leaving 19 bases between the germline ends.

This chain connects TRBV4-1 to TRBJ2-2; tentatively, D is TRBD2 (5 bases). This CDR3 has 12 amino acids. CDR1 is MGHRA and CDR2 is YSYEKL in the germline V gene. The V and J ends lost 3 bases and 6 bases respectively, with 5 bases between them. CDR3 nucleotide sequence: TGCGCCAGCAGCCACGGGGCCGGGGAGCTGTTTTTT. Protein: CASSHGAGELFF.

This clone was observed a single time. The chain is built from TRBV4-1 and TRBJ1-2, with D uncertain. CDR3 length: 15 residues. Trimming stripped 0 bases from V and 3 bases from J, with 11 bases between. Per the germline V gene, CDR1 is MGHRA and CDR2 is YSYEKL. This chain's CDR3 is CASSQEVVVHYGYTF. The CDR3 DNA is TGCGCCAGCAGCCAAGAGGTCGTCGTTCACTATGGCTACACCTTC.

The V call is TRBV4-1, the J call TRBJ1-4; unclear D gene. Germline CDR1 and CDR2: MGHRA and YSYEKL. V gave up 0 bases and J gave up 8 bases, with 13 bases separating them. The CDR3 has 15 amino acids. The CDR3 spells CASSQDGRIGEKLFF. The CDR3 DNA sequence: TGCGCCAGCAGCCAAGATGGAAGGATAGGCGAAAAACTGTTTTTT.

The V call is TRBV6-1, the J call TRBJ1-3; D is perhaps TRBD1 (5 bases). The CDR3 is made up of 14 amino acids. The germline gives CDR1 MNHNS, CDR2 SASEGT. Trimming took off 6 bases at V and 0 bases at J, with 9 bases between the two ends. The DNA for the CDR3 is TGTGCCAGCAGAGGGACGAGCTCTGGAAACACCATATATTTT. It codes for CASRGTSSGNTIYF.

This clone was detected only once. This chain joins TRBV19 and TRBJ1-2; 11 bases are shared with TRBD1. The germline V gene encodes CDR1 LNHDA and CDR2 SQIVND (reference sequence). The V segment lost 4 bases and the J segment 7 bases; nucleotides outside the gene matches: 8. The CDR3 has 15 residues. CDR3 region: CASSTGTGGIGGYTF. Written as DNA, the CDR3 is TGTGCCAGTAGTACCGGGACAGGGGGGATCGGTGGCTACACCTTC.

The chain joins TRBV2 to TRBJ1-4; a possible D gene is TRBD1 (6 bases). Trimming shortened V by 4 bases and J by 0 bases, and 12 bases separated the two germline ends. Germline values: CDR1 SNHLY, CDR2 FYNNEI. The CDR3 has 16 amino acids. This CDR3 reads CASSVQAGATNEKLFF. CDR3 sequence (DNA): TGTGCCAGCAGTGTTCAGGCAGGGGCAACTAATGAAAAACTGTTTTTT.

The CDR3 nucleotides read TGTGCCAGCAGTGAATACAGAAAGAATGAGCAGTTCTTC. Encoded protein: CASSEYRKNEQFF. The chain uses TRBV2 and TRBJ2-1; D is unclear. The CDR3 totals 13 residues. CDR1 is SNHLY and CDR2 is FYNNEI in the germline V gene. V lost 2 bases and J 7 bases, leaving 9 bases between the germline ends.

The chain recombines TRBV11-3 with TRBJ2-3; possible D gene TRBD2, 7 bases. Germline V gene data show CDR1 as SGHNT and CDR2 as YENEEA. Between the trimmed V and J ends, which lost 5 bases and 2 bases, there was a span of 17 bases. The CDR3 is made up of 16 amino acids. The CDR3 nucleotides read TGTGCCAGCAGCCTCACTTACGGGGGGCCCACAGATACGCAGTATTTT. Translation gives CASSLTYGGPTDTQYF. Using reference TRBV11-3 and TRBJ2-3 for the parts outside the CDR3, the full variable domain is EAGVVQSPRYKIIEKKQPVAFWCNPISGHNTLYWYLQNLGQGPELLIRYENEEAVDDSQLPKDRFSAERLKGVDSTLKIQPAELGDSAVYLCASSLTYGGPTDTQYFGPGTRLTVL.

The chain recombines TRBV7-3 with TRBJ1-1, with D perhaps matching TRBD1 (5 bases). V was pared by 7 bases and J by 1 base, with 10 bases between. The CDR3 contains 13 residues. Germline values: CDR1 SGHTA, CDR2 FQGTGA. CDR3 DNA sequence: TGTGCCAGCAAGCGGGACCCGAACACTGAAGCTTTCTTT. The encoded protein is CASKRDPNTEAFF. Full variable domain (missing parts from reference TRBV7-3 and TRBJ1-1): GAGVSQTPSNKVTEKGKYVELRCDPISGHTALYWYRQSLGQGPEFLIYFQGTGAADDSGLPNDRFFAVRPEGSVSTLKIQRTERGDSAVYLCASKRDPNTEAFFGQGTRLTVV.

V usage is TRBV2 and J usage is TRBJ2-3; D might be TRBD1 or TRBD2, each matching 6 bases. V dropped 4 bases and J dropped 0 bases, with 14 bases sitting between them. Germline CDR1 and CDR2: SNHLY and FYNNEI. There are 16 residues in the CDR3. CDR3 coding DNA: TGTGCCAGCAGTGTAACAGGGACTTCCAGCACAGATACGCAGTATTTT. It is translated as CASSVTGTSSTDTQYF.